Below are 23 T cell receptor beta chains sequenced from a single sample in a study of blood T cell repertoires in COVID-19. The table came from immunoSEQ multiplex PCR; TCRdb's copy has only in-frame clones and leaves some out. The table has over 35,000 clones, around nine tenths seen once. The material sequenced was peripheral blood. These receptor sequences come from a man aged 65 to 79 with active COVID-19.

This rearrangement joins TRBV7-2 to TRBJ2-3, with D perhaps matching TRBD2 (6 bases). Germline CDR1 and CDR2: SGHTA and FQGNSA. The CDR3 has 17 residues. V dropped 0 bases and J dropped 0 bases, with 13 bases sitting between them. CDR3 sequence (DNA): TGTGCCAGCAGCTTAGCAGGCGCGGGGCTCAGCACAGATACGCAGTATTTT. Its protein is CASSLAGAGLSTDTQYF.

The chain links TRBV19 to TRBJ2-1; TRBD2 aligns across 7 bases. CDR1 is LNHDA and CDR2 is SQIVND in the germline V gene (reference sequence). There are 14 residues in the CDR3. Trimming cost V 3 bases and J 2 bases; bases outside gene matches: 1. The CDR3 nucleotides read TGTGCCAGTAGTATTAGCGGGCCCTACAATGAGCAGTTCTTC. It encodes CASSISGPYNEQFF.

The chain is built from TRBV19 and TRBJ2-1; 8 bases line up with TRBD1. V lost 3 bases and J lost 2; bases outside the gene matches: 6. The CDR3 covers 16 residues. CDR1 is LNHDA, CDR2 SQIVND, per germline (reference sequence). The CDR3 DNA is TGTGCCAGTAGTATTTTTGGACAGGGTCCCTACAATGAGCAGTTCTTC. It yields the protein CASSIFGQGPYNEQFF.

This clone was seen only once. This chain connects TRBV30 to TRBJ2-5, with 9 bases matching TRBD1. Germline CDR1 is GTSNPN and CDR2 is SVGIG (reference sequence). This CDR3 comprises 15 residues. J was trimmed by 4 bases and V by 0 bases; bases with no gene match: 6. This CDR3 is CAWSVQQGARETQYF. The CDR3 nucleotides read TGTGCCTGGAGTGTACAACAGGGGGCCAGAGAGACCCAGTACTTC.

This chain joins TRBV2 and TRBJ2-5; 7 bases map to TRBD2. The CDR3 length is 15 residues. Looked up from germline, CDR1 is SNHLY and CDR2 is FYNNEI. Losses at the gene ends were 7 bases for V and 3 bases for J; bases not matched to a gene: 11. DNA of the CDR3: TGTGCCAGCACCCCAACGGGGGGTAGAGAAGAGACCCAGTACTTC. Translated: CASTPTGGREETQYF.

The rearrangement links TRBV3-1 (or the pseudogene TRBV3-2) to TRBJ2-3; the D gene is possibly TRBD2 (6 bases). V shed 2 bases and J shed 1 base, with 13 bases lying between them. This CDR3 region has 16 residues. Germline-derived CDR1 and CDR2 are LGHDT and YNNKEL (reference sequence). CDR3 nucleotide sequence: TGTGCCAGCAGCCAAATGCGGGGCCTACGCACAGATACGCAGTATTTT. This encodes CASSQMRGLRTDTQYF.

The DNA for the CDR3 is TGTGCTAGTGGACGGGACAGCCACACAGATACGCAGTATTTT. It specifies CASGRDSHTDTQYF. V is TRBV12-5 and J is TRBJ2-3, with 7 nucleotides matching TRBD1. The germline CDR1 and CDR2 sequences are LGHNT and FRNRAP. V was pared by 6 bases and J by 2 bases, with 5 bases of the junction left unmatched. The CDR3 length is 14 residues.

V and J are TRBV13 and TRBJ2-1; weak D call: TRBD2 (7 bases). Trimming stripped 2 bases from V and 2 bases from J, with 13 bases between. This CDR3 contains 16 residues. In germline, CDR1 is PRHDT, CDR2 FYEKMQ (reference sequence). The CDR3 region has the DNA TGTGCCAGCAGCTTATGGGGGGGGGCCCCCTACAATGAGCAGTTCTTC. Translated, it gives CASSLWGGAPYNEQFF.

This chain uses TRBV16 with TRBJ2-1, with D perhaps TRBD1 (6 bases). The CDR3 extends over 15 amino acids. Trimming shortened V by 4 bases and J by 6 bases, and 16 bases separated the two germline ends. Germline V gene lookup returns CDR1 KGHSY and CDR2 FQNENV. CDR3 in DNA: TGTGCCAGCAGCCCAAAACAGGGACGATCCAATGAGCAGTTCTTC. Its protein product is CASSPKQGRSNEQFF.

The chain joins TRBV7-9 to TRBJ1-3, with a tentative D call TRBD1 (5 bases). Trimming cost V 5 bases and J 0 bases, with 11 bases left between them. This CDR3 spans 15 amino acids. The germline V gene encodes CDR1 SEHNR and CDR2 FQNEAQ (reference sequence). Here the CDR3 DNA reads TGTGCCAGCAGCCTGACAGCCTACTCTGGAAACACCATATATTTT. Translated, it gives CASSLTAYSGNTIYF.

This chain connects TRBV28 to TRBJ2-5; no reliable D call. Trimming removed 1 base from V and 3 bases from J, with 3 bases in between. CDR1 and CDR2 (germline): MDHEN, SYDVKM. The CDR3 sequence is 12 residues long. The CDR3, as DNA: TGTGCCAGCAGTTTATTAAAAGAGACCCAGTACTTC. It translates to CASSLLKETQYF.

V is TRBV18 and J is TRBJ2-3; 8 bases align to TRBD1. Germline-derived CDR1 and CDR2 are KGHSH and LQKENI. The V segment lost 3 bases and the J segment 0 bases; nucleotides outside the gene matches: 17. This CDR3 region has 20 residues. Here the CDR3 DNA reads TGTGCCAGCTCACCCCCAGGGGGCTGGTTACGCGGGTCTAGCACAGATACGCAGTATTTT. Translated, it gives CASSPPGGWLRGSSTDTQYF.

V usage is TRBV5-5 and J usage is TRBJ1-1; D call uncertain. V shed 0 bases and J shed 5 bases, with 11 bases lying between them. The CDR3 sequence is 14 residues long. The germline CDR1 and CDR2 sequences are SGHKS and YYEKEE (reference sequence). CDR3 residues: CASSLVGSRTEAFF. The CDR3 bases are TGTGCCAGCAGCTTGGTCGGGAGTCGGACTGAAGCTTTCTTT.

This chain uses TRBV4-2 with TRBJ2-1; 13 nucleotides line up with TRBD2. The CDR3 is 17 amino acids. Germline V lookup: CDR1 LGHNA, CDR2 YNFKEQ. The V segment lost 4 bases and the J segment 4 bases; nucleotides outside the gene matches: 7. The CDR3 DNA is TGTGCCAGCAGCCCGACTAGCGGGGGGCTAGGGTACAATGAGCAGTTCTTC. This encodes CASSPTSGGLGYNEQFF.

This clone was detected only a few times. The chain is built from TRBV18 and TRBJ1-4; no firm D call. Germline assignment: CDR1 KGHSH and CDR2 LQKENI. The CDR3 extends over 14 amino acids. Trimming took off 4 bases at V and 3 bases at J, with 9 bases between the two ends. CDR3 nucleotide sequence: TGTGCCAGCTCACAGAGGGAGGCTAATGAAAAACTGTTTTTT. Translating it yields CASSQREANEKLFF.

The chain links TRBV19 to TRBJ1-5, with D unclear. From germline, CDR1 is LNHDA and CDR2 SQIVND (reference sequence). The CDR3 has 15 residues. The germline V and J ends were trimmed by 3 bases and 3 bases, with 12 bases remaining between them. Here the CDR3 reads CASSMERVINQPQHF. The DNA of the CDR3 is TGTGCCAGTAGTATGGAGAGGGTAATCAATCAGCCCCAGCATTTT.

The rearrangement uses TRBV3-1 (or the pseudogene TRBV3-2) and TRBJ1-5; 7 positions agree with TRBD1. Germline trimming cut 5 bases from V and 4 bases from J; bases unmatched to any gene: 2. Germline CDR1 and CDR2: LGHDT and YNNKEL (reference sequence). This CDR3 region has 13 residues. The CDR3 DNA follows: TGTGCCAGCAGCAAGGGACAGAATCAGCCCCAGCATTTT. Translating it yields CASSKGQNQPQHF.

This chain joins TRBV6-4 and TRBJ2-7, with D perhaps matching TRBD2 (6 bases). Trimming stripped 3 bases from V and 6 bases from J, with 9 bases between. The germline gives CDR1 MRHNA, CDR2 SNTAGT. This CDR3 spans 12 amino acids. The CDR3 sequence is CASSEWRGEQYF. The CDR3 DNA is TGTGCCAGCAGTGAATGGAGGGGCGAGCAGTACTTC.

The rearrangement joins TRBV30 to TRBJ1-1, with D unresolved. The germline gives CDR1 GTSNPN, CDR2 SVGIG (reference sequence). V was trimmed by 4 bases and J by 3 bases, leaving 15 bases between them. The CDR3 has 14 amino acids. CDR3 bases: TGTGCCTGGATACGAGGGTTGGGGTACACTGAAGCTTTCTTT. Its protein product is CAWIRGLGYTEAFF. Together with reference TRBV30 and TRBJ1-1, the CDR3 gives the full variable domain: SQTIHQWPATLVQPVGSPLSLECTVEGTSNPNLYWYRQAAGRGLQLLFYSVGIGQISSEVPQNLSASRPQDRQFILSSKKLLLSDSGFYLCAWIRGLGYTEAFFGQGTRLTVV.

The chain recombines TRBV6-2 or TRBV6-3 with TRBJ1-1; a weak D match, TRBD1 (5 bases). V gave up 2 bases and J gave up 1 base, with 8 bases separating them. The germline CDR1 and CDR2 sequences are MNHEY and SVGEGT. The CDR3 totals 14 residues. The CDR3 reads CASSYIQGNTEAFF. For the CDR3, the DNA is TGTGCCAGCAGTTACATCCAGGGGAACACTGAAGCTTTCTTT.

The chain uses TRBV24-1 and TRBJ2-1; 12 nucleotides line up with TRBD2. CDR1 is KGHDR, CDR2 SFDVKD, per germline. CDR3 length equals 16 residues. J was trimmed by 7 bases and V by 4 bases; bases with no gene match: 7. This CDR3 reads CATSDPSGRARNEQFF. In nucleotides, the CDR3 is TGTGCCACCAGTGACCCTAGCGGGAGGGCCAGGAATGAGCAGTTCTTC.

The chain employs TRBV19 and TRBJ1-5; 10 bases fit TRBD1. Germline CDR1 LNHDA, CDR2 SQIVND (reference sequence). V lost 6 bases to trimming and J lost 5 bases; unmatched junction nucleotides: 10. CDR3 length equals 16 residues. The CDR3 nucleotides are TGTGCCAGTAGGCCTAGGACAGGGGGAATTGATCAGCCCCAGCATTTT. This codes for CASRPRTGGIDQPQHF.

This sequence joins TRBV11-3 and TRBJ2-1; TRBD2 matches 7 bases. The length of the CDR3 is 15 residues. The J segment lost 9 bases and the V segment lost 3 bases, leaving 11 bases of the junction unmatched. Germline loops: CDR1 SGHNT, CDR2 YENEEA. The CDR3 sequence is CASSFRWGGGGEQFF. The CDR3 region has the DNA TGTGCCAGCAGCTTTCGTTGGGGCGGGGGAGGTGAGCAGTTCTTC.